Below, 26 T cell receptor beta chains from the same sample are listed, as sequenced in a study of blood T cells in healthy people across ages. A second PCR, run for about 6 to 11 cycles, used a sample-barcoded 5' primer plus a J-beta primer mix. TCRdb fed the 5' RACE reads into MiXCR, producing one record per CDR3 protein. The sample contains 980,000 or so distinct CDR3 sequences, roughly 50% of which appear only once. Specimen: blood. The receptors come from a man aged 25-45 years in good health.

V and J are TRBV7-2 and TRBJ2-2, with D tentatively TRBD1 (5 bases). CDR3 length: 17 residues. Germline CDR1 SGHTA, CDR2 FQGNSA. V was trimmed by 2 bases and J by 0 bases, leaving 13 bases between them. The CDR3 bases are TGTGCCAGCAGCTTAAATCCAATACAGGCGAACACCGGGGAGCTGTTTTTT. Amino acids: CASSLNPIQANTGELFF.

J is TRBJ1-2 and V is TRBV20-1, with 10 bases fitting TRBD1. The CDR3 covers 17 residues. V was clipped by 0 bases and J by 4 bases; unmatched bases: 11. Germline CDR1 reads DFQATT; CDR2 reads SNEGSKA (reference sequence). The CDR3 region is CSARDRGRGQGSYGYTF. The CDR3 DNA reads as TGCAGTGCTAGAGATCGGGGACGGGGACAGGGGAGCTATGGCTACACCTTC.

This sequence joins TRBV27 and TRBJ1-6; D may be TRBD1 (5 bases). There are 16 residues in the CDR3. Germline V gene sequence: CDR1 MNHEY, CDR2 SMNVEV (reference sequence). V was shortened by 6 bases and J by 0 bases, with 12 bases between the two germline ends. The CDR3 protein is CASRSGRLSYNSPLHF. In DNA form, the CDR3 reads TGTGCCAGCAGGTCGGGACGTCTCTCCTATAATTCACCCCTCCACTTT.

This clonotype was detected a few times. The chain uses TRBV5-5 and TRBJ2-7; 9 bases are shared with TRBD2. The V segment lost 4 bases and the J segment 3 bases; nucleotides outside the gene matches: 8. Looked up from germline, CDR1 is SGHKS and CDR2 is YYEKEE (reference sequence). This CDR3 is 15 amino acids long. CDR3 in amino acids: CASSIGPSGVYEQYF. The CDR3 DNA reads TGTGCCAGCAGCATCGGTCCTAGCGGGGTCTACGAGCAGTACTTC.

This clonotype was counted between two and nine times. The rearrangement links TRBV6-6 to TRBJ1-6, with TRBD1 identical over 7 bases. The germline gives CDR1 MNHNY, CDR2 SVGAGI (reference sequence). The CDR3 totals 15 residues. Losses at the gene ends were 2 bases for V and 14 bases for J; bases not matched to a gene: 12. In DNA form, the CDR3 reads TGTGCCAGCAGTTACCCGGGACAGAGTGTTCTAACCCTCCACTTT. Its protein product is CASSYPGQSVLTLHF.

The rearrangement links TRBV20-1 to TRBJ2-1; 9 positions match TRBD2. The CDR3 consists of 15 residues. Germline CDR1 is DFQATT and CDR2 is SNEGSKA (reference sequence). The V segment lost 1 base and the J segment 4 bases; nucleotides outside the gene matches: 5. The CDR3 protein is CSARGASGGYNEQFF. CDR3 bases: TGCAGTGCTAGAGGGGCCAGCGGGGGGTACAATGAGCAGTTCTTC.

Here the CDR3 reads CASSSTGRPNTEAFF. Written as DNA, the CDR3 is TGTGCCAGCAGTTCCACGGGACGGCCGAACACTGAAGCTTTCTTT. The chain employs TRBV6-5 and TRBJ1-1; tentative D call: TRBD1 (5 bases). The V gene's germline CDR1 is MNHEY and CDR2 SVGAGI. Trimming cost V 4 bases and J 1 base, with 13 bases left between them. The CDR3 is made up of 15 amino acids.

This clonotype has only a few counts. The chain links TRBV5-1 to TRBJ2-7, with unresolved D. CDR3 size: 12 residues. V was cut by 2 bases and J by 3 bases, with 6 bases left in between. Germline lookup yields CDR1 SGHRS and CDR2 YFSETQ. CDR3 sequence reads: CASSFTNYEQYF. The DNA of the CDR3 is TGCGCCAGCAGCTTCACCAACTACGAGCAGTACTTC.

The chain carries TRBV18 and TRBJ2-1; TRBD2 is a possible D gene (6 bases). CDR3 length: 16 residues. From germline, CDR1 is KGHSH and CDR2 LQKENI. V lost 6 bases and J lost 5, with 20 bases in between. CDR3 residues: CASSTSLGGKHNEQFF. Written as DNA, the CDR3 is TGTGCCAGCTCGACATCCCTCGGCGGGAAACACAATGAGCAGTTCTTC.

This clonotype appeared a few times. The V gene is TRBV4-2, the J gene TRBJ2-3, with 15 positions matching TRBD2. This CDR3 is built from 18 residues. V was clipped by 3 bases and J by 0 bases; unmatched bases: 4. The germline gives CDR1 LGHNA, CDR2 YNFKEQ. The CDR3 region has the DNA TGTGCCAGCAGCCAGGGACTAGCGGGGGGTATCAGCACAGATACGCAGTATTTT. Its protein product is CASSQGLAGGISTDTQYF.

The chain recombines TRBV3-1 with TRBJ2-5, with D maybe TRBD2 (6 bases). Matching the DNA end better, TRBJ2-7 makes the J call doubtful. This CDR3 spans 14 amino acids. CDR1 LGHDT and CDR2 YNNKEL come from the germline V gene (reference sequence). The chain's CDR3 is CASSQESSAGEQYF. The CDR3 DNA reads as TGTGCCAGCAGCCAAGAATCCTCAGCGGGCGAGCAGTACTTC.

The rearrangement links TRBV6-2 or TRBV6-3 to TRBJ2-7; TRBD1 matches at 7 bases. The CDR3 totals 14 residues. The V and J ends lost 6 bases and 2 bases, in that order; junction bases with no gene match: 7. Germline CDR1 and CDR2: MNHEY and SVGEGT. For the CDR3, the DNA is TGTGCCAGCAGCGGTGGACAGGTCGCCTACGAGCAGTACTTC. Its protein product is CASSGGQVAYEQYF.

The chain uses TRBV14 and TRBJ2-7; D not resolved. CDR1 and CDR2 from the germline V gene are SGHDN and FVKESK. Trimming removed 2 bases from V and 4 bases from J, with 15 bases in between. The CDR3 is 15 residues long. This chain's CDR3 is CASSQQTGRSYEQYF. CDR3 nucleotides: TGTGCCAGCAGCCAACAAACCGGGCGCAGTTACGAGCAGTACTTC.

This chain links TRBV12-3 or TRBV12-4 with TRBJ2-1, with a tentative D call TRBD1 (5 bases). CDR3 size: 14 residues. V dropped 5 bases and J dropped 4 bases, with 12 bases sitting between them. The CDR3: CASSVTGPYNEQFF. The DNA for the CDR3 is TGTGCCAGCAGTGTAACAGGCCCTTACAATGAGCAGTTCTTC.

The chain combines TRBV4-1 with TRBJ1-5; TRBD1 matches 9 bases. This CDR3 has 16 residues. The junction had 12 bases not matched to a gene; V was cut back by 6 bases and J by 6 bases. CDR1 is MGHRA, CDR2 YSYEKL, per germline. CDR3: CASRNLGQGRTQPQHF. CDR3 DNA: TGCGCCAGCAGGAACCTGGGACAGGGACGGACTCAGCCCCAGCATTTT.

The chain couples TRBV27 to TRBJ1-1; 7 nucleotides line up with TRBD1. This CDR3 spans 13 amino acids. Germline values: CDR1 MNHEY, CDR2 SMNVEV (reference sequence). V dropped 6 bases and J dropped 4; count of bases not matched to a gene: 5. This chain's CDR3 is CASRVAGGTEAFF. Here the CDR3 DNA reads TGTGCCAGCAGGGTGGCAGGGGGCACTGAAGCTTTCTTT.

The chain is built from TRBV27 and TRBJ1-1; no firm D call. Germline V lookup: CDR1 MNHEY, CDR2 SMNVEV (reference sequence). Trimming removed 2 bases at V and 4 bases at J, with 20 bases between. This CDR3 has 17 amino acids. The CDR3, as DNA: TGTGCCAGCAGTTTAATAGCGAGGGTGTGGGCCGGCACTGAAGCTTTCTTT. Protein sequence: CASSLIARVWAGTEAFF.

The sample holds a few counts of this clonotype. The CDR3 protein is CASIPADQETQYF. The CDR3 DNA follows: TGTGCCAGCATCCCTGCGGATCAAGAGACCCAGTACTTC. The genes are TRBV28 and TRBJ2-5; D is unresolved. From germline, CDR1 is MDHEN and CDR2 SYDVKM. V shed 7 bases and J shed 2 bases, with 11 bases lying between them. The CDR3 loop spans 13 amino acids. Full variable domain (missing parts from reference TRBV28 and TRBJ2-5): DVKVTQSSRYLVKRTGEKVFLECVQDMDHENMFWYRQDPGLGLRLIYFSYDVKMKEKGDIPEGYSVSREKKERFSLILESASTNQTSMYLCASIPADQETQYFGPGTRLLVL.

The J gene is TRBJ1-6, the V gene TRBV6-6; D uncertain. The CDR3 runs 17 residues. CDR1 and CDR2 from the germline V gene are MNHNY and SVGAGI (reference sequence). V lost 6 bases and J lost 8, with 23 bases in between. The CDR3 region has the DNA TGTGCCAGCAGCAACACCCGACGGACGGGAGGAGATTCACCCCTCCACTTT. It is translated as CASSNTRRTGGDSPLHF.

The CDR3 reads CASSLGKTPKETQYF. The CDR3 DNA sequence: TGTGCCAGCAGCTTAGGAAAGACGCCCAAAGAGACCCAGTACTTC. The rearrangement uses TRBV11-2 and TRBJ2-5; unclear D gene. Germline CDR1 reads SGHAT; CDR2 reads FQNNGV. The CDR3 has 15 residues. Trimming stripped 1 base from V and 3 bases from J, with 12 bases between.

This clonotype appeared a few times. This chain joins TRBV3-1 and TRBJ2-7, with D possibly being TRBD1 (5 bases). The J call may not be correct, given that the DNA end is closer to TRBJ2-5. The CDR3 length is 11 residues. Looked up from germline, CDR1 is LGHDT and CDR2 is YNNKEL (reference sequence). The CDR3 is CASSRQGTQYF. The CDR3 DNA sequence: TGTGCCAGCAGCCGCCAGGGGACCCAGTACTTC.

The gene calls are TRBV20-1 and TRBJ2-3; D gene ambiguous. The CDR3 has 11 amino acids. V was cut by 7 bases and J by 3 bases, with 8 bases left in between. Germline V CDR1 and CDR2: DFQATT, SNEGSKA (reference sequence). CDR3 DNA sequence: TGCAGTGGAGGACGGACAGATACGCAGTATTTT. It is translated as CSGGRTDTQYF.

This clonotype came up a few times. The chain joins TRBV4-1 to TRBJ1-1; D may be TRBD1 (5 bases). The germline CDR1 and CDR2 sequences are MGHRA and YSYEKL. The CDR3 covers 16 residues. Between the trimmed V and J ends, which lost 0 bases and 0 bases, there was a span of 11 bases. Written as DNA, the CDR3 is TGCGCCAGCAGCCAAGAAAGAGCGACAGTGAACACTGAAGCTTTCTTT. Translating it yields CASSQERATVNTEAFF.

The V call is TRBV4-1, the J call TRBJ2-2, with 10 positions matching TRBD2. The CDR3 has 14 amino acids. The germline V gene has CDR1 MGHRA and CDR2 YSYEKL. Germline trimming cut 4 bases from V and 5 bases from J; bases unmatched to any gene: 1. The CDR3 here is CASSPGLATGELFF. DNA for the CDR3: TGCGCCAGCAGCCCGGGACTAGCGACCGGGGAGCTGTTTTTT.

The chain is built from TRBV27 and TRBJ2-1; 8 nucleotides line up with TRBD1. V gave up 2 bases and J gave up 4 bases; unmatched junction bases: 4. CDR1 and CDR2 from the germline V gene are MNHEY and SMNVEV (reference sequence). CDR3 size: 15 residues. CDR3 nucleotides: TGTGCCAGCAGTTTAAACAGGGGGTCATACAATGAGCAGTTCTTC. The encoded protein is CASSLNRGSYNEQFF.

J is TRBJ2-1 and V is TRBV9; D possibly corresponds to TRBD2 (6 bases). Germline V gene lookup returns CDR1 SGDLS and CDR2 YYNGEE. The CDR3 is 17 residues long. Between the trimmed V and J ends, which lost 3 bases and 0 bases, there was a span of 16 bases. The CDR3 DNA follows: TGTGCCAGCAGCGATCTCCTAGCGCCTAGCTCCTACAATGAGCAGTTCTTC. It encodes CASSDLLAPSSYNEQFF.